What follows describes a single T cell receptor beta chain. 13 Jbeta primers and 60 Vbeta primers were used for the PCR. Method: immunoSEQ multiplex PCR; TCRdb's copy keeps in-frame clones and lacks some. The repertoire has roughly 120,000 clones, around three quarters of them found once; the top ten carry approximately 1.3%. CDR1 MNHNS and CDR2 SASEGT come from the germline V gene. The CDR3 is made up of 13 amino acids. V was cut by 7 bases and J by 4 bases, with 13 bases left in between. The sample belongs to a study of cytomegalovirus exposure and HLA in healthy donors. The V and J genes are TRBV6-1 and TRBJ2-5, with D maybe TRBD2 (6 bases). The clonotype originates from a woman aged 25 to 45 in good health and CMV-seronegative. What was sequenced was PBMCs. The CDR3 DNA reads TGTGCCAGCATCCGGACGGAGGGAGAGACCCAGTACTTC. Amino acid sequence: CASIRTEGETQYF.